This T cell receptor beta chain originates from a study of pediatric ulcerative colitis. Sequenced by immunoSEQ multiplex PCR; TCRdb stores in-frame clones only, minus some. The sample has about 18,000 clones; approximately 80% are singletons. Germline V lookup: CDR1 SGHVS, CDR2 FNYEAQ. V shed 2 bases and J shed 0 bases, with 8 bases lying between them. The CDR3 runs to 16 residues. The rectum was sampled with one to two pinch biopsies at colonoscopy. The sequencing sample was made of gut tissue. The TCR sequence derives from a boy aged 5-17 years who was a control in a study of pediatric ulcerative colitis. The gene calls are TRBV7-6 and TRBJ2-6, with TRBD1 as a possible D gene (5 bases). The CDR3 reads CASSLKGHSGANVLTF. The DNA for the CDR3 is TGTGCCAGCAGCTTAAAGGGGCACTCTGGGGCCAACGTCCTGACTTTC.